The clone carrying this T cell receptor (beta chain) was seen only a few times. The data were obtained in a study of T cell responses to AZD1222 COVID-19 vaccine. Method: immunoSEQ multiplex PCR; TCRdb's copy keeps in-frame clones and lacks some. The data show fewer than 200,000 clones, with about 91% seen just once and around a tenth held by the top ten. The CDR3 runs to 18 residues. From germline, CDR1 is LNHDA and CDR2 SQIVND (reference sequence). The germline V and J ends were trimmed by 5 bases and 1 base, with 20 bases remaining between them. The material sequenced was peripheral blood, taken 28 days after the second AZD1222 dose. V usage is TRBV19 and J usage is TRBJ2-2; D is perhaps TRBD2 (6 bases). This clonotype was sampled from an adult who received the AZD1222 COVID-19 vaccine. The CDR3 nucleotides are TGTGCCAGTAGTCCCCGCCGCGTGGGACTCATGAACACCGGGGAGCTGTTTTTT. This encodes CASSPRRVGLMNTGELFF.